This T cell receptor (beta chain) came from a study of PD-1 blockade in classical Hodgkin lymphoma. Points from the study as a whole: Before treatment, TCR diversity in newly diagnosed patients was reportedly lower than in healthy donors. Partial responders and progressors had significantly lower baseline TCR diversity. TCR diversity rose significantly by C4D1 in CD4+ but not CD8+ cells.

Assay: immunoSEQ multiplex PCR; the TCRdb copy retains only in-frame clones and omits some. The sample includes 57,000 or so clones, 88% seen only once; the top ten take around an eighth. Germline assignment: CDR1 KGHSY and CDR2 FQNENV. Trimming shortened V by 0 bases and J by 4 bases, and 7 bases separated the two germline ends. This CDR3 has 14 residues. Exposure to brentuximab vedotin varied, and each patient had relapsed following autologous stem cell transplantation. Classifying best responses yielded complete response, partial response or progressive disease. For this clone: Its matching antigen is unknown.

This TCR derives from a human donor with classical Hodgkin lymphoma. Specimen: peripheral blood mononuclear cells (PBMCs), collected at baseline. The V and J genes are TRBV16 and TRBJ1-3, with D unclear. CDR3 loop: CASSQSLSGNTIYF. The CDR3 DNA follows: TGTGCCAGCAGCCAATCGTTGTCGGGAAACACCATATATTTT.